Sequencing of this T cell receptor (beta chain) was carried out in a study of cytomegalovirus exposure and HLA in healthy donors. The primer mix had 60 Vbeta and 13 Jbeta primers. Methods used by the authors: A later analysis counted 80 million or so unique TCR beta chains, around 12 million shared. The assay was immunoSEQ multiplex PCR, and TCRdb's table has in-frame clones only and misses some. V and J calls and clone size are copied from that table; D and trimming were computed from the DNA. The sample yields 100,000 to 150,000 clones, around 77% seen once. V gave up 0 bases and J gave up 10 bases, with 7 bases separating them. Germline loops: CDR1 LGHNA, CDR2 YNFKEQ. The CDR3 contains 12 residues.

This sequence was found in a male donor in good health and CMV-seropositive. Sequencing was done on a sample of PBMCs. This sequence joins TRBV4-2 and TRBJ2-1; D not certain. CDR3 nucleotides: TGTGCCAGCAGCCAAGATCTGCGGGAGCAGTTCTTC. Its translation is CASSQDLREQFF.